A selection of T cell receptor beta chains follows, all from one sample in a study of regulatory T cells in long-lasting Graves disease. Using its own MiXCR run on the multiplex PCR reads, TCRdb lists one record per CDR3 protein. Of 350,000 to 400,000 distinct CDR3 sequences in the sample, around 16% were seen once. This sample was shared with a second study, whose subject was T cells in Graves' hyperthyroidism and ophthalmopathy.

The sequences come from peripheral blood mononuclear cells (PBMCs), collected at new diagnosis, from a patient treated with antithyroid drugs. These receptors originate from a woman between 18 and 29 years old with Graves disease. The CDR3 runs from the conserved cysteine through the conserved F or W. D genes are given only for firm matches. Part of the rows lack a size; the others show once, few, many or a class for expanded clones.

V	J	length	size	D	DNA	CDR3
TRBV4-1	TRBJ1-4	14	NA	NA	TGCGCCAGCAGCCAAGCCCGGGGGAATGAAAAACTGTTTTTT	CASSQARGNEKLFF
TRBV12-3/TRBV12-4	TRBJ1-1	13	many	NA	TGTGCCAGCATGTCTCTGCTGAACACTGAAGCTTTCTTT	CASMSLLNTEAFF
TRBV10-3	TRBJ2-5	12	many	NA	TGTGCCATCAGTACCAAGCAAGAGACCCAGTACTTC	CAISTKQETQYF
TRBV20-1	TRBJ2-1	16	many	TRBD2	TGCAGTGCTCTCACCGGGACTAGCGGGAGGGGAAATGAGCAGTTCTTC	CSALTGTSGRGNEQFF
TRBV13	TRBJ2-1	15	many	TRBD1	TGTGCCAGCAGCTCTACCGGGACAGGGGCCAATGAGCAGTTCTTC	CASSSTGTGANEQFF
TRBV6-2/TRBV6-3	TRBJ2-1	14	many	TRBD1	TGTGCCAGCAGACCAAGACAGGGGTGGAATGAGCAGTTCTTC	CASRPRQGWNEQFF
TRBV7-6	TRBJ2-3	19	few	TRBD1	TGTGCCAGCAGATCTAGACCTTACCGGGACAGAGGGGACACAGATACGCAGTATTTT	CASRSRPYRDRGDTDTQYF
TRBV20-1	TRBJ2-1	15	many	NA	TGCAGTGCTAGACTACCCACTAGGCCCTACAATGAGCAGTTCTTC	CSARLPTRPYNEQFF
TRBV27	TRBJ2-7	13	many	NA	TGTGCCAGCAGTTTGGGGCCTACCTACGAGCAGTACTTC	CASSLGPTYEQYF
TRBV5-1	TRBJ2-7	15	many	TRBD1	TGCGCCAGCAGCTTGTTGAGACAGGGCGTGTACGAGCAGTACTTC	CASSLLRQGVYEQYF
TRBV7-9	TRBJ1-4	13	few	NA	TGTGCCTGGAGGGGTGCAACTAATGAAAAACTGTTTTTT	CAWRGATNEKLFF
TRBV18	TRBJ2-5	15	NA	TRBD1	TGTGCCAGCTCACCCTACTTCGGACAGGGAGAGACCCAGTACTTC	CASSPYFGQGETQYF
TRBV6-4	TRBJ2-1	16	NA	NA	TGTGCCAGCAGTTTTATAGCGGTTAGCTCCTACAATGAGCAGTTCTTC	CASSFIAVSSYNEQFF
TRBV20-1	TRBJ1-2	12	many	NA	TGCAGTGCTTCTCAATCGCTTTATGGCTACACCTTC	CSASQSLYGYTF
TRBV20-1	TRBJ1-1	15	many	NA	TGCAGTGCTAGGCCCCACGACAGAGTTTACACTGAAGCTTTCTTT	CSARPHDRVYTEAFF
TRBV10-2	TRBJ2-7	18	few	TRBD2	TGCGCCAGCAGTGAGTCGCCCTTTACCGGGACTAGGGCCTACGAGCAGTACTTC	CASSESPFTGTRAYEQYF
TRBV29-1	TRBJ1-5	13	many	NA	TGCAGCGTCGCCCGGGACAGCAATCAGCCCCAGCATTTT	CSVARDSNQPQHF
TRBV20-1	TRBJ1-6	14	few	TRBD1	TGCAGTGCTAGCTTGACAGGGGTGAATTCACCCCTCCACTTT	CSASLTGVNSPLHF
TRBV5-1	TRBJ1-1	12	many	NA	TGCGCCAGCAGCTTGGAGGGTGGTGCAGCTTTCTTT	CASSLEGGAAFF
TRBV20-1	TRBJ1-6	13	NA	TRBD1	TGCAGTGCTGCCGGGACAGATAATCCACCCCTCCACTTT	CSAAGTDNPPLHF
TRBV10-3	TRBJ2-1	15	NA	TRBD1	TGTGCCATCAGGCCAAGACAGGGGGCTATCAATGAGCAGTTCTTC	CAIRPRQGAINEQFF
TRBV6-9	TRBJ1-5	17	many	TRBD1	TGTGCCAGCAGTTCGGGATTTAACAGGGGGTTAAGTCAGCCCCAGCATTTT	CASSSGFNRGLSQPQHF
TRBV30	TRBJ2-5	15	once	TRBD2	TGTGCCTGGAGTGGACGGGGGGGGCCCCAAGAGACCCAGTACTTC	CAWSGRGGPQETQYF
TRBV5-1	TRBJ2-3	14	few	NA	TGCGCCAGCAGCTTTGGACTCAGCACAGATACGCAGTATTTT	CASSFGLSTDTQYF
TRBV6-2/TRBV6-3	TRBJ1-1	16	many	NA	TGTGCCAGCAGTGAGGGTCACGGGGCCATGAACACTGAAGCTTTCTTT	CASSEGHGAMNTEAFF
TRBV7-9	TRBJ1-2	12	NA	NA	TGTGCCAGCAGCTCGGTCCACTATGGCTACACCTTC	CASSSVHYGYTF
TRBV29-1	TRBJ2-3	12	NA	NA	TGCAGCGTTGAAGGGGCCGTAGATACGCAGTATTTT	CSVEGAVDTQYF
TRBV7-8	TRBJ2-7	13	NA	TRBD2	TGTGCCAGCAGCCTACTAGCGGGTAGCGAGCAGTACTTC	CASSLLAGSEQYF
TRBV5-1	TRBJ2-3	14	NA	TRBD2	TGCACCAGCGGCCTAGCGGGAGGACCAGATACGCAGTATTTT	CTSGLAGGPDTQYF
TRBV19	TRBJ2-5	13	NA	NA	TGTGCCAGTAGTATAAGTCGGCAAGAGACCCAGTACTTC	CASSISRQETQYF
TRBV4-2	TRBJ1-6	16	few	NA	TGTGCCAGCAGCCAAGAATCGGGGTGGAAGGATTCACCCCTCCACTTT	CASSQESGWKDSPLHF
TRBV24-1	TRBJ1-2	15	many	TRBD1	TGTGCCACCAGTGACGCGGGACAGTCCAACTATGGCTACACCTTC	CATSDAGQSNYGYTF
TRBV20-1	TRBJ2-2	14	NA	NA	TGCAGTGCTAGTGGCAGCCGAGTGGCCGGGGAGCTGTTTTTT	CSASGSRVAGELFF
TRBV5-1	TRBJ2-3	16	many	NA	TGTGCCAGCAGCTTGGGGGCGGGAGAGAGCACAGATACGCAGTATTTT	CASSLGAGESTDTQYF
TRBV5-5	TRBJ2-3	16	many	NA	TGTGCCAGCAGCTTTTTTATCAGGGGACAAGCAGATACGCAGTATTTT	CASSFFIRGQADTQYF
TRBV20-1	TRBJ2-1	15	many	TRBD2	TGCAGTGCTAGAAGGGGCGGGAGGTCATACAATGAGCAGTTCTTC	CSARRGGRSYNEQFF
TRBV28	TRBJ1-5	15	few	NA	TGTGCCAGCAGTTTAAGGGGGGGGCTCAATCAGCCCCAGCATTTT	CASSLRGGLNQPQHF
TRBV6-5	TRBJ2-7	18	many	TRBD2	TGTGCCAGCAGTTACTCTGCGAGCGGGGGGGTAGGCGCCTACGAGCAGTACTTC	CASSYSASGGVGAYEQYF
TRBV9	TRBJ2-7	13	many	NA	TGTGCCAGCAGCGTATCGGCGGGTAACGAGCAGTACTTC	CASSVSAGNEQYF
TRBV12-3/TRBV12-4	TRBJ1-1	13	many	NA	TGTGCCAGCAGTTTAAGGGGAAGGGCTGAAGCTTTCTTT	CASSLRGRAEAFF
TRBV7-8	TRBJ2-3	14	many	TRBD1	TGTGCCAGCAGCCGGGACAGGGCAACAGATACGCAGTATTTT	CASSRDRATDTQYF
TRBV7-3	TRBJ2-3	15	few	TRBD1	TGTGCCAGCAGCTTTTCGGGACAGGGGGCGGATACGCAGTATTTT	CASSFSGQGADTQYF
TRBV20-1	TRBJ1-1	11	NA	NA	TGCAGTGAGATCTCGGGGGCTGAAGCTTTCTTT	CSEISGAEAFF
TRBV6-5	TRBJ2-5	12	NA	NA	TGTGCCAGCAGTACCTCGAAAGAGACCCAGTACTTC	CASSTSKETQYF
TRBV7-9	TRBJ2-6	17	NA	NA	TGTGCCAGCAGGCATACGGGCAGGCAATCTGGGGCCAACGTCCTGACTTTC	CASRHTGRQSGANVLTF
TRBV5-1	TRBJ2-3	15	many	TRBD1	TGTGCCAGCAGCCCCACAGGGGGAGACACAGATACGCAGTATTTT	CASSPTGGDTDTQYF
TRBV6-1	TRBJ1-2	12	many	TRBD1	TGTGCCAGCAGCCGGGACAGCTATGGCTACACCTTC	CASSRDSYGYTF
TRBV30	TRBJ1-5	14	many	TRBD1	TGTGCCTGGAGTGACGACAGGGGTGGGCAGCCCCAGCATTTT	CAWSDDRGGQPQHF
TRBV19	TRBJ1-1	16	NA	NA	TGTGCCAGTAGGACCCCCTGGGGGGGGGCTAGAACTGAAGCTTTCTTT	CASRTPWGGARTEAFF
TRBV20-1	TRBJ2-5	15	many	TRBD2	TGCAGTGCGATGGGACTAGCGGGAACTCAAGAGACCCAGTACTTC	CSAMGLAGTQETQYF
TRBV20-1	TRBJ2-5	15	many	TRBD2	TGCAGTGCTAGAGATCTAACGGGGGGGCCTCAGACCCAGTACTTC	CSARDLTGGPQTQYF
TRBV20-1	TRBJ2-3	14	many	NA	TGCAGTGCTCGGAGCGGGACAGGTCCAGATACGCAGTATTTT	CSARSGTGPDTQYF
TRBV18	TRBJ1-5	18	many	NA	TGTGCCAGCTCACCTGGGGCAGCGAGTTGGACGTTCAATCAGCCCCAGCATTTT	CASSPGAASWTFNQPQHF